The 12 T cell receptor beta chains listed next were all sequenced from one sample in a study of OX40 agonist ivuxolimab in advanced cancers. Libraries were constructed by the immunoSEQ multiplex PCR assay. Drawn from immuneACCESS, this table holds only the in-frame rearrangements with V and J called that TCRdb kept. Clones are partly lost; checked studies trace under half to an unresolved V gene and leave the rest unexplained. In this sample the table shows 28,000 or so clones, about 87% of which occur a single time. The leading ten clones occupy approximately 19% of the sample. Specimen: CD4+ or CD8+ T cells sorted from blood, collected in a trial of the OX40 agonist ivuxolimab. These receptors all come from an adult with an advanced solid tumor such as melanoma, head and neck, liver or kidney cancer.

V is TRBV6-5 and J is TRBJ2-5, with TRBD2 matching over 8 bases. The CDR3 is made up of 15 amino acids. Germline CDR1 MNHEY, CDR2 SVGAGI. V lost 5 bases, J lost 5 bases, and 10 bases stayed unmatched. CDR3 sequence (DNA): TGTGCCAGCAGTCACGGACTAGCTGTCGTGGAGACCCAGTACTTC. Its protein product is CASSHGLAVVETQYF.

The CDR3: CASSDWAGNEQFF. The CDR3 bases are TGCGCCAGCAGTGATTGGGCCGGCAATGAGCAGTTCTTC. This sequence joins TRBV10-2 and TRBJ2-1; D is uncertain. Germline CDR1 is WSHSY and CDR2 is SAAADI. The CDR3 runs 13 residues. V lost 3 bases and J 6 bases, leaving 9 bases between the germline ends.

Only a few counts were recorded for this clone. CDR3 sequence (DNA): TGCGCCAGCAGCAAACGGGGTAATGAGCAGTTCTTC. It is translated as CASSKRGNEQFF. The rearrangement joins TRBV10-1 to TRBJ2-1, with D perhaps matching TRBD2 (5 bases). The CDR3 is 12 amino acids. CDR1 is WNHNN and CDR2 is SYGVQD in the germline V gene (reference sequence). V was trimmed by 6 bases and J by 7 bases, leaving 10 bases between them.

V usage is TRBV5-5 and J usage is TRBJ2-5; no definite D call. V shed 4 bases and J shed 2 bases, with 15 bases lying between them. Germline CDR1 reads SGHKS; CDR2 reads YYEKEE (reference sequence). This CDR3 is 15 amino acids long. DNA of the CDR3: TGTGCCAGCAGCCTGGAACCGCGACCGCAAGAGACCCAGTACTTC. It codes for CASSLEPRPQETQYF.

The rearrangement joins TRBV13 to TRBJ2-3; D tentatively reads TRBD1 or TRBD2 (5 bases each). The germline V gene encodes CDR1 PRHDT and CDR2 FYEKMQ (reference sequence). The V gene lost 5 bases and the J gene lost 0 bases, with 21 bases spanning the gap. The CDR3 has 18 residues. CDR3 nucleotides: TGTGCCAGCAGCCCCCAGAGTGGGGGAACCTCTAGCACAGATACGCAGTATTTT. Its protein is CASSPQSGGTSSTDTQYF.

This chain connects TRBV11-3 to TRBJ2-7, with D unresolved. CDR1 is SGHNT and CDR2 is YENEEA in the germline V gene. This CDR3 comprises 14 residues. V lost 5 bases to trimming and J lost 3 bases, with 14 bases between them. This chain's CDR3 is CASSLPDSSYEQYF. CDR3 sequence (DNA): TGTGCCAGCAGCCTTCCGGATTCCAGCTACGAGCAGTACTTC.

The chain joins TRBV21-1 to TRBJ2-7; TRBD1, the table's D call, lacks a check against the DNA. TRBV21-1 is listed as a pseudogene. The CDR3 loop spans 12 amino acids. The CDR3 region has the DNA TGTGCCAGCGGGGGACAGAACTACGAGCAGTACTTC. Translated, it gives CASGGQNYEQYF.

Note on this clone: Its ends do not fully match the called genes, so a read error is possible. The rearrangement uses TRBV7-7 and TRBJ2-2, with 8 bases identical to TRBD2. The CDR3 totals 21 residues. The germline CDR1 and CDR2 sequences are SSHAT and FNYEAQ (reference sequence). CDR3 sequence (DNA): TGTGCTAGCAGCTTAGCGGGGAGGCGGGGTCCGGAGGATCAACGGGCCGGGGAGCTGTTTTTT. Translated, it gives CASSLAGRRGPEDQRAGELFF.

The sample holds a few counts of this clone. The V call is TRBV11-2, the J call TRBJ2-1; TRBD2 agrees at 9 bases. This CDR3 region has 15 residues. CDR1 and CDR2 from the germline V gene are SGHAT and FQNNGV. The V gene end was trimmed by 2 bases and the J gene end by 9 bases; junction bases not matched to a gene: 8. The CDR3 loop reads CASSLFAGGQGEQFF. The CDR3 DNA follows: TGTGCCAGCAGCTTATTCGCGGGGGGGCAAGGTGAGCAGTTCTTC.

The chain has TRBV6-6 and TRBJ1-1; D unclear. V lost 2 bases and J 2 bases, leaving 6 bases between the germline ends. The germline V gene has CDR1 MNHNY and CDR2 SVGAGI (reference sequence). This CDR3 is 13 amino acids long. The DNA for the CDR3 is TGTGCCAGCAGTTACGTGGTAAACACTGAAGCTTTCTTT. It codes for CASSYVVNTEAFF.

The chain carries TRBV2 and TRBJ2-4; TRBD2 agrees at 7 bases. CDR3 length equals 18 residues. V shed 3 bases, J shed 1 base, and the junction held 12 bases outside the gene matches. In germline, CDR1 is SNHLY, CDR2 FYNNEI. The CDR3 DNA reads TGTGCCAGCAGTGATTTCGTGTGGGAGGGGAGGGCCAAAAACATTCAGTACTTC. Its protein is CASSDFVWEGRAKNIQYF.

CDR3 nucleotides: TGTGCCAGCAGCGCGGACAGGGACAGATACGAGCAGTACTTC. The encoded protein is CASSADRDRYEQYF. This chain uses TRBV27 with TRBJ2-7; 8 positions match TRBD1. Trimming took 6 bases from V and 4 from J; bases not matched to a gene: 8. Germline V gene sequence: CDR1 MNHEY, CDR2 SMNVEV (reference sequence). This CDR3 is built from 14 residues.